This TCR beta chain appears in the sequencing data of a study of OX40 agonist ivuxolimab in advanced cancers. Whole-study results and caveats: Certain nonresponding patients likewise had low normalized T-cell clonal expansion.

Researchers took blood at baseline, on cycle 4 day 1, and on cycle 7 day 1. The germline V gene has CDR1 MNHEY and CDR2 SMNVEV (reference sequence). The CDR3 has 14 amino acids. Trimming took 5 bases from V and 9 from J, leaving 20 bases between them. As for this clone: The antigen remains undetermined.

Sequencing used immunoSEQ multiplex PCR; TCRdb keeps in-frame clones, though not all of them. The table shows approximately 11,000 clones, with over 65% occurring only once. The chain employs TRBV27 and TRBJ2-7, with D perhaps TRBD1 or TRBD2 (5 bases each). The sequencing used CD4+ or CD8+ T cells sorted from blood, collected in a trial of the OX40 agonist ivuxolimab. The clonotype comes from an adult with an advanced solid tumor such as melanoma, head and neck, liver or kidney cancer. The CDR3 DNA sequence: TGTGCCAGCAGTAACAGCGGTGGGGGTAGTTGGCAGTACTTC. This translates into CASSNSGGGSWQYF.